This T cell receptor beta chain was sequenced for a study of T-cell memory formation after mild COVID-19. Overall study context: The TCR clusters were mostly specific to one donor.

In its sample, this clonotype was seen a few times. Its antigen is as yet unknown. CDR3 length: 13 residues. Germline V lookup: CDR1 SEHNR, CDR2 FQNEAQ (reference sequence). The ends were cut back, 1 base at V and 10 bases at J, with 11 bases in the middle. Notes on the study in general: The study detected some responding clones in pre-infection memory, suggesting cross-reactive memory joined. Day 15 to 85 contractors were CD4/CD8 balanced; later expanders leaned CD4+. Clones which contracted sat mainly in CM and EM if CD4+, and in EMRA if CD8+.

TCRdb re-derived calls from the 5' RACE reads in MiXCR, one entry per CDR3 protein. The repertoire holds roughly 250,000 distinct CDR3 sequences, with roughly 15% as singletons. The source material was PBMCs or a T cell subset sorted from them (not recorded which). This clonotype was sampled from a young man who had mild COVID-19 (a few samples of this study predate the infection). Cell type and time point are not known. The chain couples TRBV7-9 to TRBJ1-5; possibly TRBD1 for D (5 bases). CDR3 nucleotide sequence: TGTGCCAGCAGCTTAGGGGGCCAGGGCCCCCAGCATTTT. This codes for CASSLGGQGPQHF.